Below are 10 T cell receptor beta chains sequenced from a single sample in a study of shared clonotypes between healthy human individuals. TCRdb keeps only in-frame clones here, not all; method: immunoSEQ multiplex PCR. The sample consists of about 330,000 clones, roughly 91% of them appearing once. The sequenced sample was memory CD8+ T cells sorted from blood. As for subset: CD45RO+ cells pooled with CCR7-negative TemRA cells. Every receptor here comes from a man between 18 and 29 years old in good health.

For the CDR3, the DNA is TGTGCCAGCAGCTCAGAATCCAGGGTCCAGGAGACCCAGTACTTC. This codes for CASSSESRVQETQYF. This chain joins TRBV11-2 and TRBJ2-5, with D possibly TRBD1 on 5 matching bases. The CDR3 runs 15 residues. The ends were cut back, 4 bases at V and 5 bases at J, with 17 bases in the middle. From germline, CDR1 is SGHAT and CDR2 FQNNGV.

The V gene is TRBV2, the J gene TRBJ2-5; 10 bases map to TRBD2. Germline V lookup: CDR1 SNHLY, CDR2 FYNNEI. This CDR3 is 18 amino acids long. J lost 5 bases, V lost 1 base, and 13 bases had no gene match. The CDR3: CASSEVGLNSGRRETQYF. The DNA of the CDR3 is TGTGCCAGCAGTGAAGTGGGATTAAATAGCGGGAGGAGGGAGACCCAGTACTTC.

This clone was recorded only once. V usage is TRBV5-4 and J usage is TRBJ2-6, with D tentatively TRBD1 or TRBD2 (5 bases each). Trimming stripped 1 base from V and 0 bases from J, with 8 bases between. The CDR3 extends over 16 amino acids. Germline V lookup: CDR1 SGHNT, CDR2 YYREEE (reference sequence). CDR3 loop: CASSLQGTSGANVLTF. Written as DNA, the CDR3 is TGTGCCAGCAGCTTGCAAGGGACCTCTGGGGCCAACGTCCTGACTTTC. Drawing the rest from reference TRBV5-4 and TRBJ2-6, the complete variable domain is ETGVTQSPTHLIKTRGQQVTLRCSSQSGHNTVSWYQQALGQGPQFIFQYYREEENGRGNFPPRFSGLQFPNYSSELNVNALELDDSALYLCASSLQGTSGANVLTFGAGSRLTVL.

The chain is built from TRBV10-2 and TRBJ1-2, with D possibly being TRBD1 (5 bases). The CDR3 sequence is 14 residues long. Germline CDR1 reads WSHSY; CDR2 reads SAAADI. V lost 3 bases, J lost 4 bases, and 12 bases lay in between. The CDR3 sequence: CASSEGRATYGYTF. CDR3 sequence (DNA): TGCGCCAGCAGTGAAGGCAGGGCGACCTATGGCTACACCTTC.

This clone was counted only a few times. This rearrangement joins TRBV29-1 to TRBJ1-2; D is perhaps TRBD1 (5 bases). The CDR3 sequence is 16 residues long. The germline V and J ends were trimmed by 1 base and 4 bases, with 19 bases remaining between them. Germline values: CDR1 SQVTM, CDR2 ANQGSEA. The CDR3 is CSVEGGGHFGGYGYTF. The CDR3 coding sequence is TGCAGCGTTGAAGGTGGTGGGCACTTCGGGGGCTATGGCTACACCTTC.

This clone was seen more than once but under ten times. This chain links TRBV5-6 with TRBJ2-7; no clear D gene. Germline V gene lookup returns CDR1 SGHDT and CDR2 YYEEEE. V lost 0 bases, J lost 4 bases, and 8 bases lay in between. This CDR3 contains 13 residues. In DNA, the CDR3 is TGTGCCAGCAGCTTGGGCAGTCAGTACGAGCAGTACTTC. This sequence encodes CASSLGSQYEQYF.

V is TRBV6-5 and J is TRBJ2-1, with TRBD2 as a possible D gene (6 bases). The germline CDR1 and CDR2 sequences are MNHEY and SVGAGI. CDR3 size: 15 residues. V was clipped by 5 bases and J by 4 bases, with 15 bases between them. CDR3 nucleotides: TGTGCCAGCAGTCTAAGGGGAGGTGGGTACAATGAGCAGTTCTTC. It codes for CASSLRGGGYNEQFF.

V is TRBV11-2 and J is TRBJ2-1, with unresolved D. This CDR3 has 16 residues. Trimming removed 5 bases at V and 2 bases at J, with 16 bases between. Looked up from germline, CDR1 is SGHAT and CDR2 is FQNNGV. CDR3 residues: CASSPIPLIAYNEQFF. The CDR3 coding sequence is TGTGCCAGCAGCCCCATACCATTGATAGCCTACAATGAGCAGTTCTTC.

This rearrangement joins TRBV4-3 to TRBJ2-1; D is ambiguous. V was clipped by 4 bases and J by 0 bases, with 7 bases between them. In germline, CDR1 is LGHNA, CDR2 YSLEER. The CDR3 has 14 residues. For the CDR3, the DNA is TGCGCCAGCAGCCCTGCGGCCTCCTACAATGAGCAGTTCTTC. Protein: CASSPAASYNEQFF.

The rearrangement links TRBV27 to TRBJ2-1; tentatively, D is TRBD1 or TRBD2 (5 bases each). Per germline, CDR1 MNHEY and CDR2 SMNVEV (reference sequence). V lost 3 bases and J lost 6, with 21 bases in between. The CDR3 sequence is 17 residues long. Here the CDR3 reads CASSFQGELESSNEQFF. The CDR3 region has the DNA TGTGCCAGCAGTTTTCAGGGAGAGCTCGAGTCATCCAATGAGCAGTTCTTC.